The T cell receptor (beta chain) under discussion was sequenced for a study of cytomegalovirus exposure and HLA in healthy donors. Trimming took 5 bases from V and 0 from J, leaving 8 bases between them. The CDR3 has 15 residues. In germline, CDR1 is LNHDA, CDR2 SQIVND (reference sequence). Regarding this clone: Its antigen is unidentified.

PCR involved 60 Vbeta and 13 Jbeta primers. This table comes from immunoSEQ multiplex PCR, and its TCRdb copy is limited to in-frame clones, with some not included. The sample totals 150,000 to 200,000 clones. Points from the study as a whole: In a later analysis, common viral pathogens appeared linked to several of the most significant clusters. Certain indistinguishable V segments, among them TRBV6-2 and TRBV6-3, were excluded.

The chain joins TRBV19 to TRBJ2-6; no clear D gene. This clonotype was sampled from a young man in good health and CMV-seronegative. The material sequenced was PBMCs. The CDR3: CASSHVGSGANVLTF. The CDR3 DNA reads TGTGCCAGTAGTCATGTCGGCTCTGGGGCCAACGTCCTGACTTTC.